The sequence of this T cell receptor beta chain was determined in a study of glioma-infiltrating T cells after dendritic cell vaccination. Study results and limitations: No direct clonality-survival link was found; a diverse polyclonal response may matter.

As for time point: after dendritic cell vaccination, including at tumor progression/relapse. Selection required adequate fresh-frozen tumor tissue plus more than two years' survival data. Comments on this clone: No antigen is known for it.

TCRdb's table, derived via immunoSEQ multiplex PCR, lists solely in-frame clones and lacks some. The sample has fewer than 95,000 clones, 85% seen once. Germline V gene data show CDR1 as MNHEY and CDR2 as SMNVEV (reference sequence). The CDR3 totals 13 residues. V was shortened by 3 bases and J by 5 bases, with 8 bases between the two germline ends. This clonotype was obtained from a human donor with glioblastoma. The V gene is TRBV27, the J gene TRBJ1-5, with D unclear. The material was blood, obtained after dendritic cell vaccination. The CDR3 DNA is TGTGCCAGCAGTTTCGGGTGGGATCAGCCCCAGCATTTT. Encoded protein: CASSFGWDQPQHF.